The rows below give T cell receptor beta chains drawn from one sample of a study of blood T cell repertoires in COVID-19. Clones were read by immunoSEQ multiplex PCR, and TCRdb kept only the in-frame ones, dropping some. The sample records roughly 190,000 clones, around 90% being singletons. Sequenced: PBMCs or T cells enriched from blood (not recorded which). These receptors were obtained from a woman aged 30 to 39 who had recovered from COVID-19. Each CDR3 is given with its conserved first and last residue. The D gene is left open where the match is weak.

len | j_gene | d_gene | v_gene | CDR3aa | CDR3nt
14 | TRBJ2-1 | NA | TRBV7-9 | CASSLTDSYNEQFF | TGTGCCAGCAGCTTAACAGACTCCTACAATGAGCAGTTCTTC
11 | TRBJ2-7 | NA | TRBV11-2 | CASSPSLEQYF | TGTGCCAGCAGCCCCTCCTTGGAGCAGTACTTC
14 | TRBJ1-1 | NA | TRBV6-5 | CASSYLRQSSEAFF | TGTGCCAGCAGTTACCTTAGACAGAGTAGTGAAGCTTTCTTT
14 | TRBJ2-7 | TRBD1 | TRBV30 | CAWSVAQGANEQYF | TGTGCCTGGAGTGTAGCACAGGGGGCTAACGAGCAGTACTTC
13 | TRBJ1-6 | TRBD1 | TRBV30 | CARNRGPNSPLHF | TGTGCCCGGAACAGGGGGCCTAATTCACCCCTCCACTTT
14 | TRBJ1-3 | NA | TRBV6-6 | CASRRQDAGNTIYF | TGTGCCAGCAGGAGACAGGATGCTGGAAACACCATATATTTT
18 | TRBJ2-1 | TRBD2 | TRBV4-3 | CASSQEGGRGARWDEQFF | TGCGCCAGCAGCCAAGAAGGCGGGCGGGGGGCGCGTTGGGATGAGCAGTTCTTC
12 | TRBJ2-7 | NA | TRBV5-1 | CASSSNTYEQYF | TGCGCCAGCAGCTCGAACACCTACGAGCAGTACTTC
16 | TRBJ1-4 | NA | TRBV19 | CASSITPSSYNEKLFF | TGTGCCAGTAGTATCACCCCCTCTTCCTATAATGAAAAACTGTTTTTT
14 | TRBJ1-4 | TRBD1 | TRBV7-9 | CASSMTGSNEKLFF | TGTGCCAGCAGCATGACAGGGAGTAATGAAAAACTGTTTTTT
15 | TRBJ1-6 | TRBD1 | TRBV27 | CASSTGTGSNSPLHF | TGTGCCAGCAGTACCGGGACAGGGTCAAATTCACCCCTCCACTTT
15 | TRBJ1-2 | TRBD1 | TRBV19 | CASSFRDRVNYGYTF | TGTGCCAGTAGTTTCCGGGACAGGGTAAACTATGGCTACACCTTC
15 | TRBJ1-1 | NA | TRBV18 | CASSRGQQSNTEAFF | TGTGCCAGCTCACGAGGACAACAATCTAACACTGAAGCTTTCTTT
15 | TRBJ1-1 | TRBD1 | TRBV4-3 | CASSQDLDRGGEAFF | TGCGCCAGCAGCCAGGACCTGGACAGGGGGGGTGAAGCTTTCTTT
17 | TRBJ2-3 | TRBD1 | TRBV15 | CATSRTGTGRSTDTQYF | TGTGCCACCAGCCGAACCGGGACAGGGAGGAGCACAGATACGCAGTATTTT
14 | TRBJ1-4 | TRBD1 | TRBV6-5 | CASNSGQENEKLFF | TGTGCCAGCAACTCAGGACAGGAGAATGAAAAACTGTTTTTT
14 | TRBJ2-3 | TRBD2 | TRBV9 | CASSVASGGDTQYF | TGTGCCAGCAGCGTAGCGAGCGGGGGAGATACGCAGTATTTT
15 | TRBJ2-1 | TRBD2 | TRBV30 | CAWSGIAGRYNEQFF | TGTGCCTGGAGTGGAATAGCGGGTAGATACAATGAGCAGTTCTTC
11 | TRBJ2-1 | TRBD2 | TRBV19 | CATWEGNEQFF | TGTGCCACCTGGGAGGGCAATGAGCAGTTCTTC
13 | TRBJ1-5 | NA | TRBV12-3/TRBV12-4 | CASSFAEYQPQHF | TGTGCCAGCAGTTTCGCTGAGTATCAGCCCCAGCATTTT
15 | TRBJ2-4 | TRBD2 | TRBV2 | CASIRSGRGKNIQYF | TGTGCCAGCATCCGAAGCGGGAGGGGTAAAAACATTCAGTACTTC
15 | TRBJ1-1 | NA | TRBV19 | CASSIVDSENTEAFF | TGTGCCAGTAGTATAGTTGACAGTGAGAACACTGAAGCTTTCTTT